This TCR beta chain was documented in a study of T cells in women clearing cervical HPV infection. Study overall: No precancer developed; the control's incident HPV16 infection cleared within 12 months.

Remarks on this clone: The antigen remains unidentified. The DNA ends 3 residues before the CDR3 does, and the rest of the CDR3 is filled in from the germline J gene.

Germline V gene data show CDR1 as MNHEY and CDR2 as SMNVEV (reference sequence). The CDR3 totals 13 residues. V lost 3 bases to trimming and J lost 1 base, with 7 bases between them. Data came from immunoSEQ multiplex PCR; TCRdb stores just in-frame clones and leaves some out. This table holds more than 45,000 clones. Broader study findings: Effector/memory and HPV-specific T cells were not isolated, and association timing is unknown. CIN3+ cases had significantly higher TCR richness than controls; evenness did not differ.

This chain connects TRBV27 to TRBJ2-7; the D is unclear. Sequenced input: blood buffy coat. This clonotype originated in a woman aged 18-70 years with a cervical HPV16 infection that either progressed to CIN3+ or cleared (not recorded which). The CDR3 here is CASSFGMSYEQYF. The sequenced CDR3 bases are TGTGCCAGCAGTTTTGGCATGTCCTACGAG.